The 28 T cell receptor beta chains below were found in one sample sequenced in a study of Graves' ophthalmopathy and Graves' hyperthyroidism. Amplified material comprised TCR beta CDR3 regions derived from RNA transcripts. The first-round RT-PCR employed HTBI primers together with the Qiagen OneStep RT-PCR kit. A multiplex PCR was then performed as the second round. From the multiplex PCR reads, TCRdb called clonotypes with MiXCR, one entry per CDR3 protein. The sample lists 580,000 or so distinct CDR3 sequences; 35% to 45% were seen once. Sequenced input: peripheral blood or thyroid tissue (not recorded which). These TCRs come from an adult man with Graves' hyperthyroidism.

This clonotype was counted ten times or more. The chain employs TRBV7-2 and TRBJ2-7; weak D call: TRBD2 (5 bases). Trimming removed 5 bases at V and 6 bases at J, with 17 bases between. Germline V gene lookup returns CDR1 SGHTA and CDR2 FQGNSA. The CDR3 is 14 residues long. The chain's CDR3 is CASSQSGPSVEQYF. CDR3 DNA: TGTGCCAGCAGCCAGAGCGGACCTTCCGTCGAGCAGTACTTC.

This clonotype was counted at least ten times. Compared with germline, one end of the junction differs, possibly owing to a read error. This sequence joins TRBV5-1 and TRBJ1-2; TRBD1 might be the D (6 bases). Germline values: CDR1 SGHRS, CDR2 YFSETQ. This CDR3 is 13 amino acids long. The CDR3 here is CASSFQGNYGYTF. The CDR3 DNA is TGTGCCAGCAGTTTCCAGGGGAACTATGGCTACACCTTC.

The V and J genes are TRBV20-1 and TRBJ2-3; 9 bases map to TRBD2. CDR1 DFQATT and CDR2 SNEGSKA come from the germline V gene (reference sequence). CDR3 length equals 16 residues. The junction had 11 bases not matched to a gene; V was cut back by 6 bases and J by 1 base. The CDR3 loop is CSANPLREGGTDTQYF. CDR3 DNA: TGCAGTGCCAACCCCCTGCGGGAGGGCGGCACAGATACGCAGTATTTT.

The rearrangement uses TRBV20-1 and TRBJ1-2; 7 bases are a match to TRBD1. Trimming cost V 1 base and J 4 bases; bases outside gene matches: 12. The CDR3 sequence is 16 residues long. Germline CDR1 DFQATT, CDR2 SNEGSKA (reference sequence). CDR3 DNA: TGCAGTGCTAGAGTGGCCGCAAGGGACAGACGCTATGGCTACACCTTC. It codes for CSARVAARDRRYGYTF.

This clonotype was seen ten or more times. The chain uses TRBV12-3 or TRBV12-4 and TRBJ2-7; D is possibly TRBD1 (5 bases). Trimming cost V 3 bases and J 2 bases, with 11 bases left between them. The CDR3 totals 14 residues. The CDR3 here is CASSFEYRPYEQYF. The CDR3 DNA reads as TGTGCCAGCAGTTTCGAGTACAGGCCCTACGAGCAGTACTTC.

This clonotype appeared a single time. No conserved phenylalanine or tryptophan ends this CDR3, so it is likely a read error. No DNA is shown, since the ends of the CDR3 on it are uncertain; the CDR3 is the one TCRdb lists. This chain joins TRBV29-1 and TRBJ1-4; the table gives TRBD1 as D, unverified against the DNA. Germline V gives CDR1 SQVTM, CDR2 ANQGSEA. The CDR3 spans 9 amino acids, including both terminal residues. CDR3 protein: CSVEMARGV.

This clonotype was found many times. The chain carries TRBV6-6 and TRBJ1-4, with TRBD1 matching 9 bases. The germline gives CDR1 MNHNY, CDR2 SVGAGI (reference sequence). The V and J ends lost 7 bases and 7 bases, in that order; junction bases with no gene match: 7. The CDR3 extends over 14 amino acids. The DNA for the CDR3 is TGTGCCAGCAACCGGGACAGGGAAATTGAAAAACTGTTTTTT. This translates into CASNRDREIEKLFF.

This clonotype was seen at least ten times. The chain couples TRBV5-8 to TRBJ1-2; D is ambiguous. Germline loops: CDR1 SGHTS, CDR2 YDEGEE. With 4 bases removed from V and 4 bases from J, the gap between germline ends came to 14 bases. CDR3 length: 14 amino acids. This CDR3 reads CASSAGRLTYGYTF. CDR3 bases: TGTGCCAGCAGCGCCGGACGTCTGACCTATGGCTACACCTTC.

The chain uses TRBV5-6 and TRBJ1-2; no definite D call. This CDR3 has 13 amino acids. The germline gives CDR1 SGHDT, CDR2 YYEEEE. Trimming pared 0 bases from V and 6 bases from J, leaving 9 bases between. CDR3 nucleotides: TGTGCCAGCAGCTTGGCCAAGCGGGATGGCTACACCTTC. This encodes CASSLAKRDGYTF. Full variable domain (missing parts from reference TRBV5-6 and TRBJ1-2): DAGVTQSPTHLIKTRGQQVTLRCSPKSGHDTVSWYQQALGQGPQFIFQYYEEEERQRGNFPDRFSGHQFPNYSSELNVNALLLGDSALYLCASSLAKRDGYTFGSGTRLTVV.

In regard to this clonotype: Possible read error: a much larger clone is one base away. The chain is built from TRBV11-2 and TRBJ2-7, with a tentative D call TRBD2 (6 bases). The V gene's germline CDR1 is SGHAT and CDR2 FQNNGV. Between the trimmed V and J ends, which lost 1 base and 7 bases, there was a span of 17 bases. This CDR3 is built from 15 residues. The CDR3 DNA follows: TGTGCCAGCAGCTTAGTAGCGGTCTCGAACAATGAGCAGTACTTC. Its translation: CASSLVAVSNNEQYF.

This clonotype was recorded a few times. The rearrangement links TRBV2 to TRBJ1-1; D might be TRBD1 (5 bases). Looked up from germline, CDR1 is SNHLY and CDR2 is FYNNEI. Deletions cut 7 bases from V and 11 bases from J, with 14 bases between. This CDR3 spans 11 amino acids. The CDR3 loop is CASTRDSTAFF. CDR3 DNA sequence: TGTGCCAGCACGCGAGACAGTACGGCTTTCTTT.

The table lists this clonotype with many counts. The rearrangement links TRBV29-1 to TRBJ1-2, with D unclear. Germline V gene lookup returns CDR1 SQVTM and CDR2 ANQGSEA. Deletions cut 2 bases from V and 5 bases from J, with 9 bases between. This CDR3 has 12 residues. The CDR3 loop reads CSVELRSYGYTF. In DNA form, the CDR3 reads TGCAGCGTTGAATTACGGAGTTATGGCTACACCTTC.

This clonotype was counted between two and nine times. The genes are TRBV9 and TRBJ1-3, with D tentatively TRBD1 (5 bases). CDR1 and CDR2 from the germline V gene are SGDLS and YYNGEE. Trimming left V 0 bases short and J 2 bases short, with 12 bases between. The CDR3 has 16 amino acids. The CDR3 loop is CASSVVQGWAGNTIYF. DNA of the CDR3: TGTGCCAGCAGCGTAGTCCAGGGTTGGGCTGGAAACACCATATATTTT.

The CDR3: CASSPQGAPTLNTEAFF. CDR3 nucleotide sequence: TGTGCCAGCAGCCCACAGGGGGCCCCAACGTTGAACACTGAAGCTTTCTTT. The chain combines TRBV12-3 or TRBV12-4 with TRBJ1-1, with 9 nucleotides matching TRBD1. The length of the CDR3 is 17 residues. V was clipped by 6 bases and J by 0 bases; unmatched bases: 11.

This clonotype was detected ten times or more. This chain uses TRBV29-1 with TRBJ2-7, with 7 bases matching TRBD1. Germline V gene sequence: CDR1 SQVTM, CDR2 ANQGSEA. The trim removed 1 base at V and 3 bases at J, leaving 6 bases unmatched. CDR3 size: 14 residues. CDR3 in DNA: TGCAGCGTTGAAGGACAGGGTTCCCGCTACGAGCAGTACTTC. Protein product: CSVEGQGSRYEQYF.

This clonotype was counted at least ten times. The chain links TRBV7-8 to TRBJ2-5, with D unresolved. CDR3 size: 13 residues. Germline V lookup: CDR1 SGHVS, CDR2 FQNEAQ. V was cut by 6 bases and J by 1 base, with 9 bases left in between. CDR3 region: CASSRSIQETQYF. As DNA, the CDR3 is TGTGCCAGCAGTCGGAGTATCCAAGAGACCCAGTACTTC. Based on the CDR3 plus reference TRBV7-8 and TRBJ2-5, the full variable domain is GAGVSQSPRYKVAKRGQDVALRCDPISGHVSLFWYQQALGQGPEFLTYFQNEAQLDKSGLPSDRFFAERPEGSVSTLKIQRTQQEDSAVYLCASSRSIQETQYFGPGTRLLVL.

The DNA for the CDR3 is TGCAGTGCTAGAGACCGCGGGGCTAATTCACCCCTCCACTTT. Translating it yields CSARDRGANSPLHF. The chain carries TRBV20-1 and TRBJ1-6; tentatively, D is TRBD1 (5 bases). CDR1 DFQATT and CDR2 SNEGSKA come from the germline V gene (reference sequence). The germline V and J ends were trimmed by 0 bases and 6 bases, with 9 bases remaining between them. The CDR3 extends over 14 amino acids.

This clonotype has more than one count but fewer than ten. The chain carries TRBV12-3 or TRBV12-4 and TRBJ2-5; 8 bases align to TRBD2. There are 16 residues in the CDR3. The J segment lost 2 bases and the V segment lost 4 bases, leaving 9 bases of the junction unmatched. CDR3 protein: CASSSPPGLVQETQYF. The CDR3 bases are TGTGCCAGCAGTTCCCCTCCGGGACTAGTACAAGAGACCCAGTACTTC.

The V gene is TRBV10-3, the J gene TRBJ1-6, with D perhaps matching TRBD1 (6 bases). The ends were cut back, 10 bases at V and 4 bases at J, with 38 bases in the middle. The CDR3 contains 22 residues. CDR1 is ENHRY, CDR2 SYGVKD, per germline. The CDR3 DNA is TGTGCCAGCGGTTATTTAGTCGACAGGACAGAGCCCCAAAACTATTATAATTCACCCCTCCACTTT. Translation: CASGYLVDRTEPQNYYNSPLHF.

This sequence joins TRBV19 and TRBJ1-5, with D unresolved. Trimming cost V 2 bases and J 2 bases, with 10 bases left between them. The CDR3 has 15 amino acids. Germline lookup yields CDR1 LNHDA and CDR2 SQIVND (reference sequence). CDR3 bases: TGTGCCAGTAGTATACTGGAGCCGCGCAATCAGCCCCAGCATTTT. It specifies CASSILEPRNQPQHF. The full variable domain, with the rest looked up from reference TRBV19 and TRBJ1-5, is DGGITQSPKYLFRKEGQNVTLSCEQNLNHDAMYWYRQDPGQGLRLIYYSQIVNDFQKGDIAEGYSVSREKKESFPLTVTSAQKNPTAFYLCASSILEPRNQPQHFGDGTRLSIL.

This clonotype came up a few times. The rearrangement uses TRBV5-1 and TRBJ1-3; 7 nucleotides match TRBD1. The trim removed 5 bases at V and 0 bases at J, leaving 5 bases unmatched. Germline loops: CDR1 SGHRS, CDR2 YFSETQ. The CDR3 totals 15 residues. CDR3: CASRPDRYSGNTIYF. Here the CDR3 DNA reads TGCGCCAGCAGACCGGACAGGTACTCTGGAAACACCATATATTTT.

In its sample, this clonotype was seen a few times. This sequence joins TRBV28 and TRBJ2-7, with D perhaps TRBD1 (7 bases). CDR1 MDHEN and CDR2 SYDVKM come from the germline V gene. V was clipped by 6 bases and J by 3 bases, with 15 bases between them. The CDR3 has 14 residues. The CDR3 DNA reads TGTGCCAGCAGCGCGGCGGGACAGAGCTACGAGCAGTACTTC. It translates to CASSAAGQSYEQYF.

The rearrangement links TRBV5-1 to TRBJ2-5; TRBD2 aligns across 8 bases. The germline V gene encodes CDR1 SGHRS and CDR2 YFSETQ. With V trimmed by 2 bases and J by 5 bases, 5 bases remained unmatched. CDR3 length: 14 amino acids. This chain's CDR3 is CASSFTSGWETQYF. The CDR3, as DNA: TGCGCCAGCAGCTTTACTAGCGGATGGGAGACCCAGTACTTC.

The chain has TRBV20-1 and TRBJ1-5, with a tentative D call TRBD1 (5 bases). Germline V gene lookup returns CDR1 DFQATT and CDR2 SNEGSKA (reference sequence). CDR3 length: 14 amino acids. The V and J ends lost 2 bases and 11 bases respectively, with 19 bases between them. The CDR3 sequence is CSARSGQVQETQHF. The CDR3, as DNA: TGCAGTGCTAGATCTGGACAAGTCCAAGAGACCCAGCATTTT.

This clonotype was seen more than once but under ten times. The chain couples TRBV5-1 to TRBJ2-7, with D uncertain. V lost 3 bases and J 6 bases, leaving 16 bases between the germline ends. CDR3 size: 14 residues. Germline lookup yields CDR1 SGHRS and CDR2 YFSETQ. The DNA of the CDR3 is TGCGCCAGCAGCTACACCGTGTTGGGCGGCGAGCAGTACTTC. This encodes CASSYTVLGGEQYF.

This clonotype appeared a few times. The chain has TRBV6-6 and TRBJ2-5, with TRBD2 matching 11 bases. J was trimmed by 4 bases and V by 0 bases; bases with no gene match: 7. CDR3 size: 17 residues. Germline CDR1 is MNHNY and CDR2 is SVGAGI (reference sequence). The CDR3 loop is CASSYSHSGGAGETQYF. CDR3 bases: TGTGCCAGCAGTTACTCCCATAGCGGGGGGGCTGGAGAGACCCAGTACTTC.

As concerns this clonotype: A much more abundant neighbour one base away suggests this may be a read error. J is TRBJ2-5 and V is TRBV10-3, with 12 nucleotides matching TRBD2. J gave up 3 bases and V 6 bases, and 11 bases lay outside the gene matches. The CDR3 loop spans 17 amino acids. CDR1 is ENHRY, CDR2 SYGVKD, per germline. The CDR3 here is CAIRRTSGTGNKETQYF. As DNA, the CDR3 is TGTGCCATCAGGAGGACTAGCGGGACGGGTAATAAAGAGACCCAGTACTTC.

This clonotype showed up many times. This rearrangement joins TRBV13 to TRBJ2-7, with 11 bases identical to TRBD2. Germline CDR1 PRHDT, CDR2 FYEKMQ (reference sequence). V shed 2 bases and J 1 base; nucleotides not matched to a gene: 4. The CDR3 extends over 16 amino acids. The CDR3 nucleotides are TGTGCCAGCAGCTTACGGACTAGCGGGTTTTCCTACGAGCAGTACTTC. Translating it yields CASSLRTSGFSYEQYF. The complete variable domain, with remaining parts taken from reference TRBV13 and TRBJ2-7, reads AAGVIQSPRHLIKEKRETATLKCYPIPRHDTVYWYQQGPGQDPQFLISFYEKMQSDKGSIPDRFSAQQFSDYHSELNMSSLELGDSALYFCASSLRTSGFSYEQYFGPGTRLTVT.